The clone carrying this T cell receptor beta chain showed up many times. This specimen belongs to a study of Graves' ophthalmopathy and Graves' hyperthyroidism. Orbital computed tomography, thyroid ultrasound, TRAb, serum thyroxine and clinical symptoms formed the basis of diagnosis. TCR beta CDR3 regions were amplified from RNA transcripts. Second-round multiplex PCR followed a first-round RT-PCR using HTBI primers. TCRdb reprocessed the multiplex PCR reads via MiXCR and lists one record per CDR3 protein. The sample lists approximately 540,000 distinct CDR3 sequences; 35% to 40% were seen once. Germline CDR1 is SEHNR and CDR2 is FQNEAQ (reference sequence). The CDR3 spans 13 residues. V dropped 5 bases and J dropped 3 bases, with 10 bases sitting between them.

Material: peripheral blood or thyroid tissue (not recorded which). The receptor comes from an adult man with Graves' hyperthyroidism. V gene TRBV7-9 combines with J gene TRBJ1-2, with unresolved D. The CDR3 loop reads CASSPHGDYGYTF. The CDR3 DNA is TGTGCCAGCAGCCCCCACGGGGACTATGGCTACACCTTC.